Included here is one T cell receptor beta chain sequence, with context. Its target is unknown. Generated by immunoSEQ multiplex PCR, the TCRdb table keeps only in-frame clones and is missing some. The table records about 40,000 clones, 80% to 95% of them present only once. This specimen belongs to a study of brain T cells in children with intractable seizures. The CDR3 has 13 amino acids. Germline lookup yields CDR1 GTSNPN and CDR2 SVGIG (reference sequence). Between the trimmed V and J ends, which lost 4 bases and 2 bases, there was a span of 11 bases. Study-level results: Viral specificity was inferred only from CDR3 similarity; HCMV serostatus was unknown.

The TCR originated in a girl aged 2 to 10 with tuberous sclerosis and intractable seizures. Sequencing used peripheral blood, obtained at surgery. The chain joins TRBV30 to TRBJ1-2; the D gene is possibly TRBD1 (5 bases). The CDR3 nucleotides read TGTGCCTGGATGGGGCGGTTGAACTATGGCTACACCTTC. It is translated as CAWMGRLNYGYTF.